Below, one T cell receptor (beta chain) is given with its context. The antigen is unknown. Several immunoSEQ plates received, in even portions, the genomic DNA of each subset. Only in-frame clones appear in the TCRdb table, and some are missing; sequencing was by immunoSEQ multiplex PCR. The table has some 1.5 million clones, around 97% seen once. The data were taken from a study of shared clonotypes between healthy human individuals. Notes on the study in general: Owing to a small donor count, the genetic and exposure-history diversity represented was limited. Non-shared clonotypes displayed generation probabilities falling below those of clonotypes present in all four donors.

CDR3 length equals 14 residues. Germline lookup yields CDR1 SGHRS and CDR2 YFSETQ. V was clipped by 4 bases and J by 10 bases; unmatched bases: 7. Investigators divided CD4+ cells into CD45RA+ naive and CD45RA-negative memory subsets. The origin of this receptor is a man aged 30 to 45 in good health. The sample comprised naive CD4+ T cells sorted from blood. Stated subset: CD45RA+ positively selected. The gene calls are TRBV5-1 and TRBJ2-1; TRBD2 aligns across 11 bases. The CDR3 here is CASSMTSGMREQFF. In nucleotides, the CDR3 is TGCGCCAGCAGCATGACTAGCGGGATGAGAGAGCAGTTCTTC.